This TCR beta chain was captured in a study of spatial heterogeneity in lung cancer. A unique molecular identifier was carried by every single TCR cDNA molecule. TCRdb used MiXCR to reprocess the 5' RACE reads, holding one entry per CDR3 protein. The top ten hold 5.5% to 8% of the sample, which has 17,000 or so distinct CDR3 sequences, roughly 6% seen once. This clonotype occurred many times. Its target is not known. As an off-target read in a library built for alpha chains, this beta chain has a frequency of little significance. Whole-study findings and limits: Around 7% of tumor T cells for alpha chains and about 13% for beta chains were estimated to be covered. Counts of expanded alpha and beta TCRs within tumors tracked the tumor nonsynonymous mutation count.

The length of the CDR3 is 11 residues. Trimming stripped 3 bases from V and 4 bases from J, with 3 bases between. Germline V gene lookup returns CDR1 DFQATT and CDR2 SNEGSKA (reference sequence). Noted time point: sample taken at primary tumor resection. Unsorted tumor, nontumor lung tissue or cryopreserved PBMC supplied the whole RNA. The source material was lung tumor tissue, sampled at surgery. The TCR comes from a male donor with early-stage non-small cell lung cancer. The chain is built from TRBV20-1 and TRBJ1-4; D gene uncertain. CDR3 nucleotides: TGCAGTGCTAGGGATAATGAAAAACTGTTTTTT. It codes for CSARDNEKLFF.